The entry below gives a single TCR beta chain sequence along with its context. The data were taken from a study of shared clonotypes between healthy human individuals. V was cut by 4 bases and J by 10 bases, with 9 bases left in between. Germline V gene data show CDR1 as SGHNT and CDR2 as YYREEE (reference sequence). This CDR3 region has 12 residues. Sequenced by immunoSEQ multiplex PCR; TCRdb stores in-frame clones only, minus some. Of some 2 million clones in the sample, roughly 96% were seen once. What was sequenced was naive CD4+ T cells sorted from blood. Sample subset: CD45RA+ positively selected. The chain is built from TRBV5-4 and TRBJ1-6; D is unclear. The TCR was taken from a man aged 18 to 29 in good health. As DNA, the CDR3 is TGTGCCAGCAGCCTTGGGCCCTCACCCCTCCACTTT. This encodes CASSLGPSPLHF.